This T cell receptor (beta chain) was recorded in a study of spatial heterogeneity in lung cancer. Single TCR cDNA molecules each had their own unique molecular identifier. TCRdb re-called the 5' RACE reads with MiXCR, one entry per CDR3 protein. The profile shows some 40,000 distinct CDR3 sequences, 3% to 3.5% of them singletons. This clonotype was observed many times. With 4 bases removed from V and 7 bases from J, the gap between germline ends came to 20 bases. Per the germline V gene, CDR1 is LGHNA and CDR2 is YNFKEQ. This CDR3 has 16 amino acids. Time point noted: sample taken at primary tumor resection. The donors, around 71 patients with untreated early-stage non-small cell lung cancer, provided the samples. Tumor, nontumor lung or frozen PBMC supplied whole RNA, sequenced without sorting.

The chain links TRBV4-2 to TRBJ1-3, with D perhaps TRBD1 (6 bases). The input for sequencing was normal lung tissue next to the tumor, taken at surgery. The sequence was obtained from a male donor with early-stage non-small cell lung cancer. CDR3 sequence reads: CASSRDNRVERNTIYF. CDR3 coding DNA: TGTGCCAGCAGCCGGGATAACAGGGTCGAAAGGAACACCATATATTTT.